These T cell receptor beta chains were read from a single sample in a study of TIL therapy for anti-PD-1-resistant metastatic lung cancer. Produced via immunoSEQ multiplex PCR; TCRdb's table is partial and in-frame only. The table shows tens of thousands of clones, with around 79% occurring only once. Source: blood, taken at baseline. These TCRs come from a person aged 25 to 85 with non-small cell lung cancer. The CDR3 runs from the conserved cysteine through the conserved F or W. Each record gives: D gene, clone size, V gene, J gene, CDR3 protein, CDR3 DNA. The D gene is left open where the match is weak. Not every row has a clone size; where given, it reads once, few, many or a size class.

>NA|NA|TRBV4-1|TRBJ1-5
CASSQPGTHNQPQHF
TGCGCCAGCAGCCAACCCGGGACACATAATCAGCCCCAGCATTTT
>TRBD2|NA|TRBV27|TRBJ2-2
CASSSGLAPGELFF
TGTGCCAGCAGTTCGGGACTAGCCCCCGGGGAGCTGTTTTTT
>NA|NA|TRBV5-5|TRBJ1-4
CASSLLQGNEKLFF
TGTGCCAGCAGCTTGTTACAGGGTAATGAAAAACTGTTTTTT
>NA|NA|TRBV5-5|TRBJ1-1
CASSLRQFATEAFF
TGTGCCAGCAGCTTACGCCAGTTTGCGACTGAAGCTTTCTTT
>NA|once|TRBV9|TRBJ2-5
CASSTLETTQETQYF
TGTGCCAGCAGCACACTAGAAACGACACAAGAGACCCAGTACTTC
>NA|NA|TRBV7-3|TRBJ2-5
CASSSLGQPQETQYF
TGTGCCAGCAGCTCTTTAGGACAGCCCCAAGAGACCCAGTACTTC
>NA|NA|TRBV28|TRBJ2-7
CASSRTRKIYEQYF
TGTGCCAGCAGCCGTACCAGAAAAATCTACGAGCAGTACTTC
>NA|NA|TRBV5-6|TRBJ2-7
CASSLAGTLYEQYF
TGTGCCAGCAGCTTGGCAGGGACACTGTACGAGCAGTACTTC
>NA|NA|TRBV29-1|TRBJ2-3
CSVEHRSTSTDTQYF
TGCAGCGTTGAACACAGGAGCACTAGCACAGATACGCAGTATTTT
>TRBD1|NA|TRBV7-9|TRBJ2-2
CASSEGQGSTGELFF
TGTGCCAGCAGCGAGGGACAGGGTAGCACCGGGGAGCTGTTTTTT
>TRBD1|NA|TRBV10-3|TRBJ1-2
CAIIRGGTADSNYGYTF
TGTGCCATCATTAGAGGCGGGACAGCGGATTCTAACTATGGCTACACCTTC
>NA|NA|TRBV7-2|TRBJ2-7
CASSPQPTASYEQYF
TGTGCCAGCAGCCCCCAGCCTACAGCCTCCTACGAGCAGTACTTC
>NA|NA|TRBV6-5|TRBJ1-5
CASSGSNQPQHF
TGTGCCAGCAGTGGGAGTAATCAGCCCCAGCATTTT
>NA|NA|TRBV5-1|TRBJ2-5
CASSLRGGETQYF
TGCGCCAGCAGCTTGAGGGGGGGAGAGACCCAGTACTTC
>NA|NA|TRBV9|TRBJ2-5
CASSAGQVLQETQYF
TGTGCCAGCAGCGCGGGGCAGGTCCTACAAGAGACCCAGTACTTC
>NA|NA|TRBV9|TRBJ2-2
CASSDGGSTGELFF
TGTGCCAGCAGCGACGGGGGTTCCACCGGGGAGCTGTTTTTT
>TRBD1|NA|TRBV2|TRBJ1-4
CASRDGQGREKLFF
TGTGCCAGCAGGGACGGACAGGGGCGTGAAAAACTGTTTTTT
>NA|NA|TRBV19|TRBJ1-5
CASSTAGTPQHF
TGTGCCAGTAGTACCGCAGGGACGCCCCAGCATTTT
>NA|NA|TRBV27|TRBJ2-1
CASSFRPSILSYNEQFF
TGTGCCAGCAGTTTTAGGCCCTCCATCCTTTCCTACAATGAGCAGTTCTTC
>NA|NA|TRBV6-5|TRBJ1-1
CASSLGPGGTEAFF
TGTGCCAGCAGCCTCGGTCCGGGGGGCACTGAAGCTTTCTTT
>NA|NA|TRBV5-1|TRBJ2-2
CASKGGGTANTGELFF
TGCGCCAGCAAAGGCGGCGGGACTGCGAACACCGGGGAGCTGTTTTTT
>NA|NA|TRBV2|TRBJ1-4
CASSEDREEKLFF
TGTGCCAGCAGTGAGGACAGAGAGGAAAAACTGTTTTTT
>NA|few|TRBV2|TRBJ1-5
CASSVERGNQPQHF
TGTGCCAGCAGTGTAGAGAGGGGCAATCAGCCCCAGCATTTT
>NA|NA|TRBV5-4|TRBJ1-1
CASSLETVNTEAFF
TGTGCCAGCAGCTTAGAGACTGTGAACACTGAAGCTTTCTTT
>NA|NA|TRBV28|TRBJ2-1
CASSPGTIYNEQFF
TGTGCCAGCAGCCCGGGGACCATCTACAATGAGCAGTTCTTC
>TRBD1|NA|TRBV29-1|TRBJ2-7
CSVKGQGIYEQYF
TGCAGCGTTAAAGGACAGGGGATCTACGAGCAGTACTTC